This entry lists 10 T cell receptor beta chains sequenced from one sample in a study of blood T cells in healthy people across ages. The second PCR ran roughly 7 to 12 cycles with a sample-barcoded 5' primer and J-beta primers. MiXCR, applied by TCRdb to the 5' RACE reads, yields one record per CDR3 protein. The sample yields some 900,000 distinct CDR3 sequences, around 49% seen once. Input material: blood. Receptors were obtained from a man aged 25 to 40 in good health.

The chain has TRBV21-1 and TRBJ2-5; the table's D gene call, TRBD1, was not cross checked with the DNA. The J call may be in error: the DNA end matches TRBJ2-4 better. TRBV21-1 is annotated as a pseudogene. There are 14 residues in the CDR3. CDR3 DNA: TGTGCCAGCAGCAAAGTCTCGGGACATAACATTCAGTACTTC. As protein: CASSKVSGHNIQYF.

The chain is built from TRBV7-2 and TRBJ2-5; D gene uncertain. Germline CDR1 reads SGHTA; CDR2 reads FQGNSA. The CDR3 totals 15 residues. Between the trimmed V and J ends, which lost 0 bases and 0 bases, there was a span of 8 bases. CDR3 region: CASSLAGSYQETQYF. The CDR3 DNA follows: TGTGCCAGCAGCTTAGCGGGATCGTACCAAGAGACCCAGTACTTC.

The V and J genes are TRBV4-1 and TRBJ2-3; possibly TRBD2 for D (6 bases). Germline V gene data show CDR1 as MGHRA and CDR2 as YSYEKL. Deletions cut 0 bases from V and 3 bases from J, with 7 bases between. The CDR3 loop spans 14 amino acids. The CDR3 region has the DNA TGCGCCAGCAGCCAAGAGCTAGCGACAGATACGCAGTATTTT. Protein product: CASSQELATDTQYF.

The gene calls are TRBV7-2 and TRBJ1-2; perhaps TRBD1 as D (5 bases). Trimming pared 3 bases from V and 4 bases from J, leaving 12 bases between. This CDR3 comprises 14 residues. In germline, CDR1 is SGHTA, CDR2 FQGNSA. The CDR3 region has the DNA TGTGCCAGCAGCTTGGCAGGGAACCTCTATGGCTACACCTTC. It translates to CASSLAGNLYGYTF.

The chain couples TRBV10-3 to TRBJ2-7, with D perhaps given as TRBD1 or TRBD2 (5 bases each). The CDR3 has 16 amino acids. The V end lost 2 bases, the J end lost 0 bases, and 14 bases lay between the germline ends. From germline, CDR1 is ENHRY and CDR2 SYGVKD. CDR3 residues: CAISEGLGTHSYEQYF. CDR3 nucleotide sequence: TGTGCCATCAGTGAGGGATTAGGGACGCACTCCTACGAGCAGTACTTC.

The CDR3 is CASSQPGQSSYEQYF. The CDR3 DNA follows: TGCGCCAGCAGCCAGCCGGGACAGAGCTCCTACGAGCAGTACTTC. V is TRBV4-3 and J is TRBJ2-7; 7 nucleotides match TRBD1. The CDR3 loop spans 15 amino acids. Germline values: CDR1 LGHNA, CDR2 YSLEER. J lost 0 bases, V lost 3 bases, and 5 bases had no gene match.

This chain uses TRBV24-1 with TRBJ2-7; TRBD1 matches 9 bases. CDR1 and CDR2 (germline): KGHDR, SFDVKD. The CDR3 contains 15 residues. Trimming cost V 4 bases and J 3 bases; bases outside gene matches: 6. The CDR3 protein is CATSDPGQGGYEQYF. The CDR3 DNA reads TGTGCCACCAGTGACCCGGGACAGGGAGGCTACGAGCAGTACTTC.

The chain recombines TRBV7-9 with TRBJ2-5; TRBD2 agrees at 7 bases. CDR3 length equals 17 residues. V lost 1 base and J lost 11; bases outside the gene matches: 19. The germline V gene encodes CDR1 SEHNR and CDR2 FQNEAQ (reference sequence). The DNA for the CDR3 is TGTGCCAGCAGCTTAGTATCAGAAGCGGGGAACTACAATGAGCAGTACTTC. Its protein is CASSLVSEAGNYNEQYF.

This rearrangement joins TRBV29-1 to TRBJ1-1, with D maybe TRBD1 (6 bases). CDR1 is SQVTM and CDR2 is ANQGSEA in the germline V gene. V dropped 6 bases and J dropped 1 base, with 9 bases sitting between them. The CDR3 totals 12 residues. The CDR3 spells CSVGQSNTEAFF. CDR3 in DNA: TGCAGCGTCGGACAGTCGAACACTGAAGCTTTCTTT.

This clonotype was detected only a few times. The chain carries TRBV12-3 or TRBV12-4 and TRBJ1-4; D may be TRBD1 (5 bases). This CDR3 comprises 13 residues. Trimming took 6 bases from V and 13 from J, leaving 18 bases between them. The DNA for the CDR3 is TGTGCCAGCAGCCTATCAGGGACTCGAAGACTGTTTTTT. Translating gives CASSLSGTRRLFF.